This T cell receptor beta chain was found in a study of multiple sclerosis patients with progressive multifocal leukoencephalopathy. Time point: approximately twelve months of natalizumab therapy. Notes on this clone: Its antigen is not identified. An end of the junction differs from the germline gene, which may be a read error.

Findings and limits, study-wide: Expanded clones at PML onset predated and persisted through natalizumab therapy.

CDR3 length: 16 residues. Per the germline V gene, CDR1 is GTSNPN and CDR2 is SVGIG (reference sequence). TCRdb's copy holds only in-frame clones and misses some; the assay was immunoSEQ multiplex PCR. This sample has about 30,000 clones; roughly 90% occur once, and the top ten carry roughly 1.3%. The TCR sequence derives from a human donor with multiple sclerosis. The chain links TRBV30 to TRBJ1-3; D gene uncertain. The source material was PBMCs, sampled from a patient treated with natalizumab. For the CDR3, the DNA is TGTGCCTGGAGTGTAGGTAGCAGCAGCTCTGGAAACACCGTATATTTT. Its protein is CAWSVGSSSSGNTVYF.